These 19 T cell receptor beta chains share one sample of origin, sequenced in a study of post-analysis software for immune sequencing data. The TCR beta cDNA libraries carried unique molecular identifiers. TCRdb passed the PCR reads through MiXCR, listing each CDR3 protein once. Among 450,000 to 700,000 distinct CDR3 sequences listed, 44% were seen once. The study, taken as a whole, reports: Relative to controls, patients had about 5 TRBV segments at higher frequency, with TRBV5-6, TRBV5-1 and TRBV20-1 among these.

These TCRs' antigens remain unknown. The sample comprised blood. The receptors were sampled from a girl aged 10-17 years with multiple sclerosis.

As to this clonotype: With a much larger clone just one base away, this may be a read error. CDR3 in amino acids: CASSDSTEDYNEQFF. The CDR3 region has the DNA TGTGCCAGCAGTGACTCGACAGAGGACTACAATGAGCAGTTCTTC. V and J are TRBV6-4 and TRBJ2-1, with D maybe TRBD1 (5 bases). The CDR3 is 15 residues long. The V end lost 0 bases, the J end lost 3 bases, and 9 bases lay between the germline ends. CDR1 MRHNA and CDR2 SNTAGT come from the germline V gene.

The rearrangement joins TRBV4-2 to TRBJ1-2; D is unclear. The V end was cut by 2 bases, the J end by 8 bases, with 9 bases between. CDR3 length equals 12 residues. Germline CDR1 is LGHNA and CDR2 is YNFKEQ. CDR3 DNA sequence: TGTGCCAGCAGCCAACCCGAGGAAGGCTACACCTTC. It specifies CASSQPEEGYTF.

This clonotype was counted once. V gene TRBV12-3 or TRBV12-4 combines with J gene TRBJ1-1, with D hard to call. The V end lost 2 bases, the J end lost 1 base, and 8 bases lay between the germline ends. The CDR3 is made up of 14 amino acids. CDR3 region: CASSLMGGNTEAFF. The CDR3 nucleotides are TGTGCCAGCAGTTTAATGGGAGGGAACACTGAAGCTTTCTTT.

This clonotype was counted only a few times. This rearrangement joins TRBV27 to TRBJ2-1, with D unresolved. Germline CDR1 is MNHEY and CDR2 is SMNVEV (reference sequence). V was clipped by 2 bases and J by 0 bases, with 14 bases between them. The CDR3 covers 17 residues. Here the CDR3 DNA reads TGTGCCAGCAGTTTAACCGATCGATGGAGCTCCTACAATGAGCAGTTCTTC. This sequence encodes CASSLTDRWSSYNEQFF.

Of note for this clonotype: A much bigger clone sits one base away, suggesting this may be a read error. This chain links TRBV28 with TRBJ2-1, with a possible D match to TRBD1 (6 bases). Trimming took 6 bases from V and 5 from J, leaving 11 bases between them. CDR1 and CDR2 (germline): MDHEN, SYDVKM. CDR3 length: 13 residues. CDR3 residues: CASRMGAHNEQFF. The CDR3, as DNA: TGTGCCAGCAGGATGGGGGCCCACAATGAGCAGTTCTTC.

V gene TRBV7-9 combines with J gene TRBJ2-3, with D perhaps TRBD1 or TRBD2 (6 bases each). Trimming shortened V by 5 bases and J by 4 bases, and 16 bases separated the two germline ends. CDR1 is SEHNR and CDR2 is FQNEAQ in the germline V gene (reference sequence). CDR3 length equals 15 residues. CDR3 region: CASSTPGGASDTQYF. CDR3 coding DNA: TGTGCCAGCAGCACGCCCGGGGGCGCCTCAGATACGCAGTATTTT.

This clonotype appeared many times. V is TRBV29-1 and J is TRBJ2-4; 8 nucleotides match TRBD1. Germline CDR1 SQVTM, CDR2 ANQGSEA. This CDR3 has 14 residues. Germline trimming cut 4 bases from V and 0 bases from J; bases unmatched to any gene: 2. The CDR3, as DNA: TGCAGCGTTGGGGACAGGCTAGCCAAAAACATTCAGTACTTC. Translating it yields CSVGDRLAKNIQYF.

There are a few counts of this clonotype. The chain is built from TRBV6-5 and TRBJ1-1; no reliable D call. Trimming took 6 bases from V and 0 from J, leaving 5 bases between them. Germline lookup yields CDR1 MNHEY and CDR2 SVGAGI. This CDR3 contains 12 residues. The CDR3 reads CASSDMNTEAFF. CDR3 DNA: TGTGCCAGCAGCGATATGAACACTGAAGCTTTCTTT.

This clonotype was picked up one time. V usage is TRBV12-3 or TRBV12-4 and J usage is TRBJ1-2, with TRBD1 as a possible D gene (6 bases). This CDR3 has 17 residues. V was clipped by 3 bases and J by 5 bases, with 22 bases between them. The CDR3 loop is CASSFLKGHRLGYGYTF. For the CDR3, the DNA is TGTGCCAGCAGTTTCCTTAAGGGACATCGGCTGGGATATGGCTACACCTTC.

This sequence joins TRBV30 and TRBJ2-6; D remains unclear. Germline V gene data show CDR1 as GTSNPN and CDR2 as SVGIG (reference sequence). V lost 1 base, J lost 2 bases, and 3 bases lay in between. CDR3 size: 13 residues. CDR3 sequence reads: CAWSATGANVLTF. The CDR3 DNA follows: TGTGCCTGGAGTGCGACTGGGGCCAACGTCCTGACTTTC.

Note on this clonotype: A single base separates this from a much larger clone, so it may be a read error. The chain couples TRBV20-1 to TRBJ2-1; D unclear. The CDR3 extends over 15 amino acids. Germline CDR1 is DFQATT and CDR2 is SNEGSKA (reference sequence). Trimming stripped 5 bases from V and 5 bases from J, with 19 bases between. In nucleotides, the CDR3 is TGCAGTGCTGGGGATCCCGCGGAGACGAACAATGAGCAGTTCTTC. Encoded protein: CSAGDPAETNNEQFF.

This clonotype was recorded once. This sequence joins TRBV4-1 and TRBJ2-3; TRBD1 agrees at 7 bases. Germline V gene data show CDR1 as MGHRA and CDR2 as YSYEKL. The V segment lost 0 bases and the J segment 2 bases; nucleotides outside the gene matches: 11. CDR3 length equals 18 residues. For the CDR3, the DNA is TGCGCCAGCAGCCAAGAACCGGACAGGCCACGATTCACAGATACGCAGTATTTT. Protein sequence: CASSQEPDRPRFTDTQYF.

V usage is TRBV10-3 and J usage is TRBJ1-2; D remains unclear. Germline V CDR1 and CDR2: ENHRY, SYGVKD. Trimming stripped 4 bases from V and 0 bases from J, with 9 bases between. CDR3 length equals 14 residues. The CDR3 DNA is TGTGCCATCAGTGGGTCAGAGGCTAACTATGGCTACACCTTC. Translation: CAISGSEANYGYTF.

This clonotype was recorded a few times. One end of the junction does not line up with germline, which may come from a read error. The chain is built from TRBV5-1 and TRBJ2-1; the D is unclear. The CDR3 spans 12 residues. Germline V lookup: CDR1 SGHRS, CDR2 YFSETQ. The CDR3 DNA sequence: TGCACCAGCAGCCGCGACTACAATGAGCAGTTCTTC. Translating it yields CTSSRDYNEQFF. The complete variable domain, with remaining parts taken from reference TRBV5-1 and TRBJ2-1, reads KAGVTQTPRYLIKTRGQQVTLSCSPISGHRSVSWYQQTPGQGLQFLFEYFSETQRNKGNFPGRFSGRQFSNSRSEMNVSTLELGDSALYLCTSSRDYNEQFFGPGTRLTVL.

V usage is TRBV7-2 and J usage is TRBJ2-7, with D unresolved. The V end lost 0 bases, the J end lost 3 bases, and 9 bases lay between the germline ends. The CDR3 length is 14 residues. The germline gives CDR1 SGHTA, CDR2 FQGNSA. CDR3 sequence: CASSLAAEIYEQYF. The CDR3 nucleotides read TGTGCCAGCAGCTTAGCGGCAGAGATCTACGAGCAGTACTTC.

The chain links TRBV2 to TRBJ2-5, with TRBD2 identical over 8 bases. V lost 3 bases, J lost 5 bases, and 5 bases stayed unmatched. This CDR3 comprises 14 residues. The germline CDR1 and CDR2 sequences are SNHLY and FYNNEI. The DNA for the CDR3 is TGTGCCAGCAGTGACCAGCGGGGGAGCGAGACCCAGTACTTC. Translating it yields CASSDQRGSETQYF.

The V gene is TRBV20-1, the J gene TRBJ2-7; 7 bases align to TRBD1. V lost 6 bases, J lost 2 bases, and 13 bases stayed unmatched. Germline CDR1 and CDR2: DFQATT and SNEGSKA (reference sequence). The CDR3 is made up of 15 amino acids. CDR3 DNA: TGCAGTGCCGTGAAGGGACAGAAGGGCCCCTACGAGCAGTACTTC. It is translated as CSAVKGQKGPYEQYF.

Regarding this clonotype: A much larger clone differs by one base, so this may be a read error. This chain connects TRBV12-3 or TRBV12-4 to TRBJ2-7; weak D call: TRBD1 (6 bases). The ends were cut back, 4 bases at V and 6 bases at J, with 16 bases in the middle. This CDR3 contains 14 residues. CDR3 loop: CASSSRGRTCEQYF. For the CDR3, the DNA is TGTGCCAGCAGTTCCAGGGGCCGAACCTGCGAGCAGTACTTC.

The V and J genes are TRBV29-1 and TRBJ2-7; D is unresolved. This CDR3 region has 12 residues. Trimming took off 2 bases at V and 5 bases at J, with 10 bases between the two ends. The germline CDR1 and CDR2 sequences are SQVTM and ANQGSEA. The CDR3 region is CSVERDENEQYF. The DNA of the CDR3 is TGCAGCGTTGAAAGGGATGAGAACGAGCAGTACTTC.